The rows below give T cell receptor beta chains drawn from one sample of a study of graft-versus-host responses after intestinal transplantation. These receptors have no identified antigens. The table came from immunoSEQ multiplex PCR; TCRdb's copy has only in-frame clones and leaves some out. This sample yields about 71,000 clones, of which less than 95% are seen a single time; 1.3% belongs to the top ten. The sample consisted of unstimulated CD8+ T cells sorted from spleen or lymph node cells, taken before intestinal transplant. Every receptor here comes from a human donor who received an intestinal transplant. CDR3s include the opening cysteine and the closing phenylalanine or tryptophan. D genes are given only for firm matches. Clone size is given for some rows only: seen once, a few or many times, or a class if the clone is expanded.

TRBJ1-2 | - | - | TRBV7-9 | CASSRDSLNGYTF | TGTGCCAGCAGCCGAGACAGTCTCAATGGCTACACCTTC
TRBJ2-2 | - | - | TRBV28 | CASTPLEGDKANTGELFF | TGTGCCAGCACCCCCCTCGAGGGGGACAAAGCGAACACCGGGGAGCTGTTTTTT
TRBJ2-7 | - | TRBD2 | TRBV27 | CASSLSAAGYEQYF | TGTGCCAGCAGTTTATCGGCAGCGGGGTACGAGCAGTACTTC
TRBJ2-7 | - | TRBD1 | TRBV7-9 | CASSLMTGYEQYF | TGTGCCAGCAGCTTAATGACAGGGTACGAGCAGTACTTC
TRBJ1-5 | - | - | TRBV7-8 | CASSLGRGHQPQHF | TGTGCCAGCAGCTTAGGGCGGGGACATCAGCCCCAGCATTTT
TRBJ2-7 | few | TRBD1 | TRBV5-4 | CASSSGTGDYEQYF | TGTGCCAGCAGCTCCGGGACAGGGGACTACGAGCAGTACTTC
TRBJ2-7 | few | TRBD1 | TRBV5-6 | CASSPLGTGFYEQYF | TGTGCCAGCAGCCCCTTGGGGACAGGGTTTTACGAGCAGTACTTC
TRBJ2-3 | - | - | TRBV6-6 | CASSLLTDTQYF | TGTGCCAGCAGTCTACTCACAGATACGCAGTATTTT
TRBJ2-1 | - | TRBD2 | TRBV11-3 | CASSLETSGGSNEQFF | TGTGCCAGCAGCTTAGAAACTAGCGGGGGGTCCAATGAGCAGTTCTTC
TRBJ2-1 | - | TRBD2 | TRBV9 | CASSARTSGGHNEQFF | TGTGCCAGCAGCGCTCGCACTAGCGGGGGGCACAATGAGCAGTTCTTC
TRBJ2-7 | - | - | TRBV27 | CASSQGGSEQYF | TGTGCCAGCTCTCAAGGGGGAAGCGAGCAGTACTTC
TRBJ1-1 | - | - | TRBV19 | CASSIRGSEAFF | TGTGCCAGTAGTATAAGGGGGTCCGAAGCTTTCTTT
TRBJ1-5 | - | - | TRBV1 | CTSSQGDRVVFQPQHF | TGCACCAGCAGCCAAGGGGACAGGGTAGTATTTCAGCCCCAGCATTTT
TRBJ1-4 | - | - | TRBV29-1 | CSVPWEGSEKLFF | TGCAGCGTTCCATGGGAGGGTAGTGAAAAACTGTTTTTT
TRBJ2-1 | - | TRBD2 | TRBV10-2 | CASSGGTSGFLSSYNEQFF | TGCGCCAGCAGTGGCGGGACTAGCGGGTTTCTCAGCTCCTACAATGAGCAGTTCTTC
TRBJ2-5 | - | - | TRBV5-6 | CASSLSHRGQETQYF | TGTGCCAGCAGCTTATCCCACCGGGGCCAAGAGACCCAGTACTTC
TRBJ2-7 | - | - | TRBV2 | CASSEGGGGYEQYF | TGTGCCAGCAGTGAGGGGGGCGGGGGATACGAGCAGTACTTC
TRBJ1-1 | - | TRBD1 | TRBV15 | CATSPGQGQGAFF | TGTGCCACCAGCCCCGGACAGGGCCAGGGTGCTTTCTTT